Presented here are 5 T cell receptor beta chains from one specimen sequenced in a study of T cells in localized non-small cell lung cancer. Generated by immunoSEQ multiplex PCR, the TCRdb table keeps only in-frame clones and is missing some. The top ten clones hold over 30% of a sample with around 36,000 clones, more than 75% of them seen once. Source: PBMCs, taken before any cancer treatment. These receptors were taken from a woman aged 40-75 years with stage II squamous cell lung carcinoma.

CDR3 in DNA: TGTGCCAGCAGCGTCCAGACTGAACACAATGAGCAGTTCTTC. Amino acids: CASSVQTEHNEQFF. The rearrangement uses TRBV9 and TRBJ2-1; D gene unclear. Germline V CDR1 and CDR2: SGDLS, YYNGEE. The CDR3 is made up of 14 amino acids. V was clipped by 2 bases and J by 5 bases, with 11 bases between them.

The rearrangement joins TRBV11-3 to TRBJ2-2; D is undetermined. Trimming left V 0 bases short and J 6 bases short, with 8 bases between. This CDR3 is built from 14 residues. The germline V gene has CDR1 SGHNT and CDR2 YENEEA. The chain's CDR3 is CASSLESKAGELFF. The CDR3 DNA follows: TGTGCCAGCAGCTTAGAGAGTAAGGCCGGGGAGCTGTTTTTT.

J is TRBJ2-1 and V is TRBV29-1; 8 positions agree with TRBD1. CDR1 and CDR2 (germline): SQVTM, ANQGSEA. CDR3 length: 13 amino acids. Trimming removed 4 bases from V and 6 bases from J; junction bases left unmatched: 5. The CDR3 nucleotides read TGCAGCGTTGGACAGGGGCCTATCAATGAGCAGTTCTTC. This codes for CSVGQGPINEQFF.

V and J are TRBV6-1 and TRBJ1-5; D is unresolved. V dropped 2 bases and J dropped 2 bases, with 10 bases sitting between them. The CDR3 covers 15 residues. Germline assignment: CDR1 MNHNS and CDR2 SASEGT. In DNA form, the CDR3 reads TGTGCCAGCAGTGAATGGGCACCGGGCAATCAGCCCCAGCATTTT. Amino acid sequence: CASSEWAPGNQPQHF.

The CDR3, as DNA: TGTGCCAGCAGGCCGGGAGGCAGGAGCGACGGGGAGCTGTTTTTT. Its translation: CASRPGGRSDGELFF. The gene calls are TRBV6-5 and TRBJ2-2, with TRBD2 identical over 7 bases. This CDR3 comprises 15 residues. J was trimmed by 7 bases and V by 6 bases; bases with no gene match: 11. CDR1 MNHEY and CDR2 SVGAGI come from the germline V gene.